This TCR beta chain emerged from a study of patients and donors after allogeneic stem cell transplantation. TCRdb processed the RT-PCR reads anew with MiXCR; each CDR3 protein has one entry. The table lists about 4,100 distinct CDR3 sequences, roughly 24% of them singletons. This clonotype has just a few counts. In germline, CDR1 is ENHRY, CDR2 SYGVKD. The CDR3 spans 11 residues. V lost 8 bases and J 1 base, leaving 5 bases between the germline ends. The V and J genes are TRBV10-3 and TRBJ1-1; D uncertain. Source material: blood, either unsorted or a sorted T cell fraction (not recorded which). The receptor's source is a human donor who was either an allogeneic HSCT recipient or a stem cell or donor lymphocyte infusion donor (not recorded which). It is not recorded whose cells these are; they may come from a transplant donor. CDR3 sequence (DNA): TGTGCCATCTCGTCGAACACTGAAGCTTTCTTT. Amino acid sequence: CAISSNTEAFF.